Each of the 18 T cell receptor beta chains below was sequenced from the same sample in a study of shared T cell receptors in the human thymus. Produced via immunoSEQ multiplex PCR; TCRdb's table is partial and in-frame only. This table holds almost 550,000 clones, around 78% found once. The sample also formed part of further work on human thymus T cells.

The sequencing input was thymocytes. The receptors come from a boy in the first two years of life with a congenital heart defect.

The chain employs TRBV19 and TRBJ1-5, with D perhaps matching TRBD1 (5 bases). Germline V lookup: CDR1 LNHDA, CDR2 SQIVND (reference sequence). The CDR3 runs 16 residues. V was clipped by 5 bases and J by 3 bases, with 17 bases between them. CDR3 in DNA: TGTGCCAGTAGTTCCTTGACAGCGTACTACAATCAGCCCCAGCATTTT. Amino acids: CASSSLTAYYNQPQHF.

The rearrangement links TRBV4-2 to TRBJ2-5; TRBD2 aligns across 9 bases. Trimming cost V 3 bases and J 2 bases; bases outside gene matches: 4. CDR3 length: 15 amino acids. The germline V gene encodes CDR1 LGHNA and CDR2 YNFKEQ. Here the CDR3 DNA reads TGTGCCAGCAGCCATAAGACTAGCGGACAAGAGACCCAGTACTTC. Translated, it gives CASSHKTSGQETQYF.

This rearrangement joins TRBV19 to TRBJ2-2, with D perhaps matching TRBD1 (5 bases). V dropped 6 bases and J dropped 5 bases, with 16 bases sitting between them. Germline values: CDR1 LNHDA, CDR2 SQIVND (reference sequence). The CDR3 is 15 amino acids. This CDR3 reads CASRLREDRTGELFF. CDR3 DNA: TGTGCCAGTAGGCTCAGGGAAGATAGGACCGGGGAGCTGTTTTTT.

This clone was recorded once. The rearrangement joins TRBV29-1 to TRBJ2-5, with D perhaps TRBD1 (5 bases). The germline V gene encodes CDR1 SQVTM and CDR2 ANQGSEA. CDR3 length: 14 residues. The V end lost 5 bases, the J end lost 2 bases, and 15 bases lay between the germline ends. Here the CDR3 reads CSVRQQAQQETQYF. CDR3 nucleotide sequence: TGCAGCGTTCGCCAACAGGCCCAACAAGAGACCCAGTACTTC.

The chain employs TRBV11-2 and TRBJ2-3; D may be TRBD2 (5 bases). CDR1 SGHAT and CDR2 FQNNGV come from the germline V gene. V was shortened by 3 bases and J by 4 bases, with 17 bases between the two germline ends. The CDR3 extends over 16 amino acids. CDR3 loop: CASSFRAELSADTQYF. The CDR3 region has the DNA TGTGCCAGCAGCTTCAGAGCGGAGCTGAGCGCAGATACGCAGTATTTT. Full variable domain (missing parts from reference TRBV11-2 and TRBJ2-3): EAGVAQSPRYKIIEKRQSVAFWCNPISGHATLYWYQQILGQGPKLLIQFQNNGVVDDSQLPKDRFSAERLKGVDSTLKIQPAKLEDSAVYLCASSFRAELSADTQYFGPGTRLTVL.

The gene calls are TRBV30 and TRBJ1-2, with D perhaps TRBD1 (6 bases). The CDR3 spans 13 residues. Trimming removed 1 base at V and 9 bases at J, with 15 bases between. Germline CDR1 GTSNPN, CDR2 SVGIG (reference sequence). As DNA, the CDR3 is TGTGCCTGGAGTGAGGGACATCCTCAATGCTACACCTTC. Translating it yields CAWSEGHPQCYTF.

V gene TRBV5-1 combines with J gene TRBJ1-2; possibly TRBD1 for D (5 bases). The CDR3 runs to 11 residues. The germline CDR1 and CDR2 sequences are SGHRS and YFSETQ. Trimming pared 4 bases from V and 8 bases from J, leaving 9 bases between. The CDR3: CASSQGEGYTF. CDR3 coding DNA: TGCGCCAGCAGCCAAGGGGAAGGCTACACCTTC.

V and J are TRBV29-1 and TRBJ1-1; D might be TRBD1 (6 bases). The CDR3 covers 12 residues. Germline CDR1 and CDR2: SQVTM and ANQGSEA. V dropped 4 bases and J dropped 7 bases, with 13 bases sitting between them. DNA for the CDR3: TGCAGCGTTGCAGGGGATTACGATGAAGCTTTCTTT. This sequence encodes CSVAGDYDEAFF.

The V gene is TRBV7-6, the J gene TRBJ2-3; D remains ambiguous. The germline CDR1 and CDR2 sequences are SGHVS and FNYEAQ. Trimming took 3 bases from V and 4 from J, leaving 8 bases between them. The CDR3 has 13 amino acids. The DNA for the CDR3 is TGTGCCAGCAGCTTGGGCTCACCAGATACGCAGTATTTT. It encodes CASSLGSPDTQYF.

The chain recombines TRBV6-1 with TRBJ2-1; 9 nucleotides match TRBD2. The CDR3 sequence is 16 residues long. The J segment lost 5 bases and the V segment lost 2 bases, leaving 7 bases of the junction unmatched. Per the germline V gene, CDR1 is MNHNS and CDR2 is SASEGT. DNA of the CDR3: TGTGCCAGCAGTGAATTAGGGACTAGCCGAAACAATGAGCAGTTCTTC. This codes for CASSELGTSRNNEQFF.

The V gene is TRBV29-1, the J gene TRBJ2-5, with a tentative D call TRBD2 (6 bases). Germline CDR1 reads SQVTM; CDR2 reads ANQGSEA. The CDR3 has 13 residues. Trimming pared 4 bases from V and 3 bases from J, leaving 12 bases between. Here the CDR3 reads CSVASGGEETQYF. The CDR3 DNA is TGCAGCGTTGCGTCCGGGGGAGAAGAGACCCAGTACTTC.

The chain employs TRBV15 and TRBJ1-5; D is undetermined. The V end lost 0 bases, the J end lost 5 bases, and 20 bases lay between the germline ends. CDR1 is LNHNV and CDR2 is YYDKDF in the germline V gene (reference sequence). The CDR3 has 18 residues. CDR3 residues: CATSRDRRRHLRDQPQHF. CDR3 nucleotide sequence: TGTGCCACCAGCAGAGATAGACGGCGACACCTTAGAGATCAGCCCCAGCATTTT.

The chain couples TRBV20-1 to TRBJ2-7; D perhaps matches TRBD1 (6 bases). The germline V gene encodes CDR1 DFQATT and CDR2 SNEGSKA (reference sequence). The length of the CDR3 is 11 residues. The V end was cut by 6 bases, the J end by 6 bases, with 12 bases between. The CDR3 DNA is TGCAGTGCCCCGGGACAATCCGAGCAGTACTTC. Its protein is CSAPGQSEQYF.

The CDR3 loop is CASSLRLAGGRVYEQYF. The CDR3 DNA reads as TGTGCCAGCAGCTTGAGGCTAGCGGGAGGGCGAGTCTACGAGCAGTACTTC. The chain recombines TRBV5-8 with TRBJ2-7; 12 positions agree with TRBD2. CDR1 and CDR2 from the germline V gene are SGHTS and YDEGEE. After removal of 1 base from V and 3 bases from J, the junction contained 8 bases not matched to a gene. The CDR3 spans 17 residues. The entire variable domain, with the rest obtained from reference TRBV5-8 and TRBJ2-7, is as follows: EAGVTQSPTHLIKTRGQQATLRCSPISGHTSVYWYQQALGLGLQFLLWYDEGEERNRGNFPPRFSGRQFPNYSSELNVNALELEDSALYLCASSLRLAGGRVYEQYFGPGTRLTVT.

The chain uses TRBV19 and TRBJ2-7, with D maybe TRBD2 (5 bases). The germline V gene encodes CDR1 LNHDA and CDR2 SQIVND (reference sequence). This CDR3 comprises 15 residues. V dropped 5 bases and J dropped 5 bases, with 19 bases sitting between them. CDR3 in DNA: TGTGCCAGTAGTTCCCAGCGCGGGCCGTACCACGAGCAGTACTTC. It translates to CASSSQRGPYHEQYF.

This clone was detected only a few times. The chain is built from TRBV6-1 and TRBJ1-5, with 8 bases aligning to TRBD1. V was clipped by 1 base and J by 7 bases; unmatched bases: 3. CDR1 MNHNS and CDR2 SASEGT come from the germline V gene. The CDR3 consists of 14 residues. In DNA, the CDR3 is TGTGCCAGCAGTGAAGAGGACAGGGACCAGCCCCAGCATTTT. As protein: CASSEEDRDQPQHF.

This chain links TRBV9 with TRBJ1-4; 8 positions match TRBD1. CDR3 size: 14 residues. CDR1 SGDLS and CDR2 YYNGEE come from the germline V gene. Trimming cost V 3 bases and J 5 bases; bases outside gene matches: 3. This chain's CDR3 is CASSADRENEKLFF. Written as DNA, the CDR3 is TGTGCCAGCAGCGCGGACAGGGAGAATGAAAAACTGTTTTTT.

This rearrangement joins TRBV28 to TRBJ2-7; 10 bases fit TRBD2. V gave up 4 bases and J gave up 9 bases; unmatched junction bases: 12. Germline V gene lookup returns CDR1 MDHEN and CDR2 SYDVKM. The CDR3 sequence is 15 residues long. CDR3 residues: CASSSAGGDLDGQYF. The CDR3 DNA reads TGTGCCAGCAGTTCAGCGGGGGGGGATCTCGACGGGCAGTACTTC.